This TCR beta chain was sequenced in a study of control samples from healthy donors and cancer patients. Germline CDR1 and CDR2: SGHTA and FQGTGA. Trimming removed 3 bases from V and 6 bases from J, with 14 bases in between. The CDR3 loop spans 15 amino acids. Sequencing used immunoSEQ multiplex PCR; TCRdb keeps in-frame clones, though not all of them. The repertoire holds tens of thousands of clones, with roughly 80% as singletons. Sequenced sample: PBMCs. The sequence was obtained from a woman between 50 and 59 years old with lung cancer. V usage is TRBV7-3 and J usage is TRBJ2-2; possible D gene TRBD2, 7 bases. The DNA for the CDR3 is TGTGCCAGCAGCTTCGCCAGGGGAGGGGCCGGGGAGCTGTTTTTT. It codes for CASSFARGGAGELFF.